This passage covers 7 T cell receptor beta chains from one sample sequenced in a study of blood T cell repertoires in COVID-19. The method was immunoSEQ multiplex PCR; TCRdb's version includes in-frame clones alone and lacks a portion of them. The sample gives more than 110,000 clones, 84% of which show up once; around 8% is in the top ten. The sequencing input was peripheral blood. All receptors come from a human donor in a cohort sampled during active COVID-19.

The V gene is TRBV19, the J gene TRBJ1-1, with 9 bases lining up with TRBD1. This CDR3 contains 14 residues. With 2 bases clipped from V and 6 bases from J, the junction kept 4 bases outside the gene matches. Germline CDR1 and CDR2: LNHDA and SQIVND (reference sequence). CDR3 nucleotides: TGTGCCAGTAGTATAAAATGGGACAGGGCTGAAGCTTTCTTT. It codes for CASSIKWDRAEAFF.

The chain recombines TRBV24-1 with TRBJ2-1; 10 positions agree with TRBD1. CDR1 and CDR2 from the germline V gene are KGHDR and SFDVKD. This CDR3 region has 15 residues. The ends lost 10 bases at V and 9 bases at J; junction bases unmatched: 14. The CDR3 sequence is CATREGTGDSSEQFF. The CDR3 DNA reads TGTGCCACTCGCGAGGGGACAGGGGATTCAAGTGAGCAGTTCTTC.

The chain joins TRBV5-1 to TRBJ2-5; TRBD2 matches 12 bases. Unmatched junction bases numbered 3, after V lost 1 base and J lost 2 bases. The length of the CDR3 is 16 residues. The germline V gene has CDR1 SGHRS and CDR2 YFSETQ. The CDR3 bases are TGCGCCAGCAGCTTGCTCCTAGCGGGGGGGCAAGAGACCCAGTACTTC. Amino acid sequence: CASSLLLAGGQETQYF.

This clone has just one count. V gene TRBV13 combines with J gene TRBJ2-5; a possible D gene is TRBD1 (5 bases). This CDR3 region has 13 residues. Germline CDR1 is PRHDT and CDR2 is FYEKMQ (reference sequence). Deletions cut 6 bases from V and 1 base from J, with 9 bases between. In DNA, the CDR3 is TGTGCCAGCAGGCTGCAGGGCCAAGAGACCCAGTACTTC. This translates into CASRLQGQETQYF.

This sequence joins TRBV5-4 and TRBJ2-6, with D perhaps matching TRBD1 (5 bases). Trimming shortened V by 4 bases and J by 0 bases, and 14 bases separated the two germline ends. The CDR3 is made up of 17 amino acids. The germline gives CDR1 SGHNT, CDR2 YYREEE (reference sequence). DNA of the CDR3: TGTGCCAGCAGCAAGCGACAGAGTTTCTCTGGGGCCAACGTCCTGACTTTC. Its protein is CASSKRQSFSGANVLTF.

The chain joins TRBV10-1 to TRBJ2-3, with TRBD2 as a possible D gene (6 bases). The CDR3 consists of 17 residues. CDR1 is WNHNN, CDR2 SYGVQD, per germline (reference sequence). V lost 7 bases, J lost 2 bases, and 22 bases lay in between. The CDR3 nucleotides are TGCGCCAGCACCTCATGGGGACTCCTCCGGAACACAGATACGCAGTATTTT. This sequence encodes CASTSWGLLRNTDTQYF.

This clone has only one observation. The chain carries TRBV7-9 and TRBJ1-4, with TRBD1 matching over 8 bases. CDR3 size: 16 residues. V was clipped by 1 base and J by 6 bases; unmatched bases: 7. Germline-derived CDR1 and CDR2 are SEHNR and FQNEAQ (reference sequence). The CDR3 DNA is TGTGCCAGCAGCTTAGGCAGGGGGCTCTTTTATGAAAAACTGTTTTTT. This translates into CASSLGRGLFYEKLFF.